The entry below gives a single T cell receptor (beta chain) sequence along with its context. The data are from a study of T cells in Graves' hyperthyroidism and ophthalmopathy. Looked up from germline, CDR1 is MNHNS and CDR2 is SASEGT. This CDR3 spans 14 amino acids. Deletions cut 2 bases from V and 11 bases from J, with 18 bases between. Amplification yielded TCR beta CDR3 regions, with RNA transcripts as the source. The study used the HTBI primer set for a first-round RT-PCR of the TCR CDR3. Each CDR3 protein is one row after TCRdb ran MiXCR on the multiplex PCR reads. The sample yields fewer than 550,000 distinct CDR3 sequences, around 22% seen once.

Sample: blood. The chain employs TRBV6-1 and TRBJ2-5, with a tentative D call TRBD1 (6 bases). This sequence originates from a woman younger than 45 with Graves' ophthalmopathy. CDR3 sequence reads: CASSESWSGAQQYF. The CDR3 nucleotides are TGTGCCAGCAGTGAAAGTTGGTCAGGGGCTCAACAGTACTTC.